A single TCR beta chain is shown here with its context. The record originates from a study of shared clonotypes between healthy human individuals. Measured with immunoSEQ multiplex PCR; TCRdb has only the in-frame clones, and not every one. The table lists about 1,500,000 clones, approximately 97% of them singletons. Trimming at V came to 6 bases and at J to 5 bases, leaving 8 bases not matched to a gene. The CDR3 runs to 15 residues. CDR1 is SGHRS and CDR2 is YFSETQ in the germline V gene. The sequencing sample was made of naive CD4+ T cells sorted from blood. As for subset: CD45RA+ positively selected. This TCR was sampled from a man aged 25-45 years in good health. J is TRBJ2-5 and V is TRBV5-1; 12 bases map to TRBD1. The CDR3 DNA reads as TGCGCCAGCAACTGGGGACAGGGGGCTTCGGAGACCCAGTACTTC. Encoded protein: CASNWGQGASETQYF. The whole variable domain, remainder taken from reference TRBV5-1 and TRBJ2-5, is KAGVTQTPRYLIKTRGQQVTLSCSPISGHRSVSWYQQTPGQGLQFLFEYFSETQRNKGNFPGRFSGRQFSNSRSEMNVSTLELGDSALYLCASNWGQGASETQYFGPGTRLLVL.